These T cell receptor beta chains were read from a single sample in a study of T cells in localized non-small cell lung cancer. The table came from immunoSEQ multiplex PCR; TCRdb's copy has only in-frame clones and leaves some out. Of 25,000 to 30,000 clones in the sample, 80% to 85% were seen once. This specimen was peripheral blood mononuclear cells, taken before any cancer treatment. The receptors were sampled from a man aged 35 to 70 with stage III lung adenocarcinoma. The CDR3 runs from the conserved cysteine through the conserved F or W. Fields, in order: CDR3 protein, J gene, V gene.

CASSLGPFEKLFF TRBJ1-4 TRBV7-2
CASSLGASGTTEAFF TRBJ1-1 TRBV5-1
CASSEISLFNYGYTF TRBJ1-2 TRBV6-1
CASRSGQKYNEQFF TRBJ2-1 TRBV28
CASSQWNQPQHF TRBJ1-5 TRBV23-1
CAISANRGEETQYF TRBJ2-5 TRBV10-3
CAWSVRDRANQPQHF TRBJ1-5 TRBV30
CASSFGVGETQYF TRBJ2-5 TRBV11-1
CAISPRGEGYNEQFF TRBJ2-1 TRBV10-3
CASSQPDGRTEKLFF TRBJ1-4 TRBV4-2
CASSSRETYEQYF TRBJ2-7 TRBV4-1
CASSFTQGAGELFF TRBJ2-2 TRBV5-1
CASSYPRELFF TRBJ2-2 TRBV6-1
CAWSGSGPRGEKLFF TRBJ1-4 TRBV30
CASSSPGTLAGELFF TRBJ2-2 TRBV11-2
CASSRRAGGPVGANVLTF TRBJ2-6 TRBV28
CASSLPTRNSPLHF TRBJ1-6 TRBV13
CASTGERYTEAFF TRBJ1-1 TRBV6-5
CASIGRGAEAFF TRBJ1-1 TRBV27
CASSVASGSGNTIYF TRBJ1-3 TRBV9